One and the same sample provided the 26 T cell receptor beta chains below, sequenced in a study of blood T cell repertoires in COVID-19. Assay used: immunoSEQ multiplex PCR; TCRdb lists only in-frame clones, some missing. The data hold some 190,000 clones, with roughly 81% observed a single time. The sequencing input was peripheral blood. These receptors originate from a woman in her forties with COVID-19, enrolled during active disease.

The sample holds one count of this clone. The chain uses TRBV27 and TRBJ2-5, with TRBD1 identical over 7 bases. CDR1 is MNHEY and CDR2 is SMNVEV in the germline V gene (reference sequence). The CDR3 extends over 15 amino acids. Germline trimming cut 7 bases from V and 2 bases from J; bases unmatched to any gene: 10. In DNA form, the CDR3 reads TGTGCCAGCAACTCCCCGGGACAGCCTCAAGAGACCCAGTACTTC. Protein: CASNSPGQPQETQYF.

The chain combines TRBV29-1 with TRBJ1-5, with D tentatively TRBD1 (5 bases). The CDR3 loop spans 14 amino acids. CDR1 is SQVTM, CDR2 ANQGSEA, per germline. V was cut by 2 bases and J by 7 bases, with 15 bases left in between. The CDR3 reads CSVEYGGAGQPQHF. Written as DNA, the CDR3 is TGCAGCGTTGAATATGGGGGAGCGGGGCAGCCCCAGCATTTT.

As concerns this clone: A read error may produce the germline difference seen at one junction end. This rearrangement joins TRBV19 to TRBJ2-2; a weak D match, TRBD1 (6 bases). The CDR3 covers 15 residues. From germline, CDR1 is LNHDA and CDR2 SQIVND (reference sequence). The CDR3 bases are TGTGCCAGTAGTTGGCAGGGGCTGAACAGCGGGGAGCTGTTTTTT. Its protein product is CASSWQGLNSGELFF.

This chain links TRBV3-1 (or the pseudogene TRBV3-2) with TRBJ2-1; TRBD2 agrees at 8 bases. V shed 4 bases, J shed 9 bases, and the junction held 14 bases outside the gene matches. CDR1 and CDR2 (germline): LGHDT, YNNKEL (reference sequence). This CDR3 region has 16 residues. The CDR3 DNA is TGTGCCAGCAGCCCCTCGGTGGGACTAGTTTCTTTTGAGCAGTTCTTC. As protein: CASSPSVGLVSFEQFF.

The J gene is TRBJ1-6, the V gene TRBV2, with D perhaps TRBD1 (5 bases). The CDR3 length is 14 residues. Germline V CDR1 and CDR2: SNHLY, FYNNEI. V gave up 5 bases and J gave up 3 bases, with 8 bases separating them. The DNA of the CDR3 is TGTGCCAGCAGTCCAGGGCTCTATAATTCACCCCTCCACTTT. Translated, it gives CASSPGLYNSPLHF.

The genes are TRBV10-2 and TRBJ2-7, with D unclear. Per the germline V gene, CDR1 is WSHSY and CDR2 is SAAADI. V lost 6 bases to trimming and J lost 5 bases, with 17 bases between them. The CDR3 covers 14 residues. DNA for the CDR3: TGCGCCAGCAGGGCTTACAACAATTTCCACGAGCAGTACTTC. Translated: CASRAYNNFHEQYF.

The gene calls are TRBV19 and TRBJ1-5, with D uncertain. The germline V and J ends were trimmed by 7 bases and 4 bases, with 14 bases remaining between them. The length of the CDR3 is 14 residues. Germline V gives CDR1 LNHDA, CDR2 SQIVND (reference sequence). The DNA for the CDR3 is TGTGCCAGTAACCTCCGGGGAGGGAATCAGCCCCAGCATTTT. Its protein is CASNLRGGNQPQHF. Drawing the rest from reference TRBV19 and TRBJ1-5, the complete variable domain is DGGITQSPKYLFRKEGQNVTLSCEQNLNHDAMYWYRQDPGQGLRLIYYSQIVNDFQKGDIAEGYSVSREKKESFPLTVTSAQKNPTAFYLCASNLRGGNQPQHFGDGTRLSIL.

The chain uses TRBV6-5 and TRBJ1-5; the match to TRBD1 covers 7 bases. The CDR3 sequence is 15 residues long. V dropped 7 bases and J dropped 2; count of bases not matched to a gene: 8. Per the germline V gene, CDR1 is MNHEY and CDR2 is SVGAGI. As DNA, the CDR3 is TGTGCCAGCATGCAAGGGGGCTCGGGCAATCAGCCCCAGCATTTT. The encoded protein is CASMQGGSGNQPQHF.

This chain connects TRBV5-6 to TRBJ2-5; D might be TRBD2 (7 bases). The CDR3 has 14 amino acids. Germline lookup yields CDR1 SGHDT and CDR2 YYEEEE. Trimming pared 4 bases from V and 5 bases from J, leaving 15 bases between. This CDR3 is CASSPLGGPETQYF. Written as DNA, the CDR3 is TGTGCCAGCAGCCCCCTCGGGGGGCCTGAGACCCAGTACTTC.

The CDR3: CASSWGAGYEQYF. The CDR3, as DNA: TGTGCCAGCAGTTGGGGAGCAGGATACGAGCAGTACTTC. The chain uses TRBV6-2 or TRBV6-3 and TRBJ2-7; D is possibly TRBD2 (5 bases). The germline V and J ends were trimmed by 4 bases and 4 bases, with 11 bases remaining between them. This CDR3 has 13 amino acids. From germline, CDR1 is MNHEY and CDR2 SVGEGT.

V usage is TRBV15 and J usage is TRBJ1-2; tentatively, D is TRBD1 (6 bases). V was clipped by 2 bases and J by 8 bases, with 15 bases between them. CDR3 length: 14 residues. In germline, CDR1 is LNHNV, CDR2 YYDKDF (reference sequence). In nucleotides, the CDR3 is TGTGCCACCAGCAGAAGACCAGGGGCCGGGGGCTACACCTTC. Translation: CATSRRPGAGGYTF.

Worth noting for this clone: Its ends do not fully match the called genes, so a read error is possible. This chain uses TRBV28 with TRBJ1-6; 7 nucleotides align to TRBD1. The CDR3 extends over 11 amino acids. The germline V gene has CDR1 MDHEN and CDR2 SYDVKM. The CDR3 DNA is TGTGCCAGCAGTTCCGACAGGGCCCCACAGTTT. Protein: CASSSDRAPQF.

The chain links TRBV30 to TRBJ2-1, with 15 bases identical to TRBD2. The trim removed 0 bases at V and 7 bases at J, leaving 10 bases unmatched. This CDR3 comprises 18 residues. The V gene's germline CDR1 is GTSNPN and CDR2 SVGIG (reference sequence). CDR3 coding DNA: TGTGCCTGGAGTGTATGGACTAGCGGGAGGGCCCGGGAAAATGAGCAGTTCTTC. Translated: CAWSVWTSGRARENEQFF.

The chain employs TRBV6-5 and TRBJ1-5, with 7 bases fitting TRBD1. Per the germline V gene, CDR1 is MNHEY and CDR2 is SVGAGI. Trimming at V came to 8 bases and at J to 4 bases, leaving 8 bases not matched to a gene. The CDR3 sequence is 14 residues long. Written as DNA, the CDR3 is TGTGCCAGCCCCCCCGGGACAGCAAATCAGCCCCAGCATTTT. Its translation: CASPPGTANQPQHF.

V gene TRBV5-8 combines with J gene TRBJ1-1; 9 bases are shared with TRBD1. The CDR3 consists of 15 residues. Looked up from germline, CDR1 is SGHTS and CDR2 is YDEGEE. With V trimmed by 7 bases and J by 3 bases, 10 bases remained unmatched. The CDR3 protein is CASFGRGTGYTEAFF. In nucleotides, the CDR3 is TGTGCCAGCTTTGGTCGCGGGACAGGGTACACTGAAGCTTTCTTT.

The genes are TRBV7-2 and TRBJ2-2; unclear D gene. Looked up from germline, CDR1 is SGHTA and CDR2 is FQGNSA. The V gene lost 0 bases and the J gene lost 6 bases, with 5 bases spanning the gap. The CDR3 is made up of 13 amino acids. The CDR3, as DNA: TGTGCCAGCAGCTTAGCGTTCTCCGGGGAGCTGTTTTTT. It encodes CASSLAFSGELFF.

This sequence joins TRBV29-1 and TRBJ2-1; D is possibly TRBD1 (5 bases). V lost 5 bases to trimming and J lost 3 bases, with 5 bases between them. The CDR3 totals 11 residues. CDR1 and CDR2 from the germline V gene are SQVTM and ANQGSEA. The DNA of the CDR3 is TGCAGCGTTCAGGGCTACAATGAGCAGTTCTTC. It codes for CSVQGYNEQFF.

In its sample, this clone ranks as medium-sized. The CDR3 DNA is TGTGCCAGCAGTGAGTTGGGACAGGGCTGGCAGCCCCAGCATTTT. Encoded protein: CASSELGQGWQPQHF. The chain employs TRBV6-1 and TRBJ1-5; 9 bases match TRBD1. Germline V gene lookup returns CDR1 MNHNS and CDR2 SASEGT. Trimming took 3 bases from V and 7 from J; bases not matched to a gene: 7. The CDR3 consists of 15 residues.

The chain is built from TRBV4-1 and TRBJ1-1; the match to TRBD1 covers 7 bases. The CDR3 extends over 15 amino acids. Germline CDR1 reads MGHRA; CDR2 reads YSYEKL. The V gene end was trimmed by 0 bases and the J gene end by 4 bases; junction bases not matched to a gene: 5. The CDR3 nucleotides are TGCGCCAGCAGCCAAGATGACGCAGGGGGCACTGAAGCTTTCTTT. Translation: CASSQDDAGGTEAFF.

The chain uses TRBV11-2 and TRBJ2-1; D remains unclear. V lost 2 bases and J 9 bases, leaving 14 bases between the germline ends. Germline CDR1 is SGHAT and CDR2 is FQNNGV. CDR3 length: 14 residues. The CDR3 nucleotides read TGTGCCAGCAGCTTACCCCTGGCAACGGGTGAGCAGTTCTTC. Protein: CASSLPLATGEQFF.

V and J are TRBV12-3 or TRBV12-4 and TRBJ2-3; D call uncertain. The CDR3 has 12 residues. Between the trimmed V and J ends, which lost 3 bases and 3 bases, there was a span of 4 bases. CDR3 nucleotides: TGTGCCAGCAGTTTCCATACAGATACGCAGTATTTT. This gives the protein CASSFHTDTQYF.

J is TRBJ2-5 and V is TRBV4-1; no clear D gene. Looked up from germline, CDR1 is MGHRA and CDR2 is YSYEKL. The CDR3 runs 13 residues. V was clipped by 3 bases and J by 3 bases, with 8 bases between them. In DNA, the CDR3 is TGCGCCAGCAGCCAGTGGAGAAAAGAGACCCAGTACTTC. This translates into CASSQWRKETQYF.

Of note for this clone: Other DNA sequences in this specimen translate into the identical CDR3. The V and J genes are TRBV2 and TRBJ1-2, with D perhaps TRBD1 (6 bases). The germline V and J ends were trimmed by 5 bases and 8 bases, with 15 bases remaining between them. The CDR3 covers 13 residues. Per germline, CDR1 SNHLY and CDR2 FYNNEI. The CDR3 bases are TGTGCCAGCAGTAAGGACAGAGTAGAAGGCTACACCTTC. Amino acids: CASSKDRVEGYTF.

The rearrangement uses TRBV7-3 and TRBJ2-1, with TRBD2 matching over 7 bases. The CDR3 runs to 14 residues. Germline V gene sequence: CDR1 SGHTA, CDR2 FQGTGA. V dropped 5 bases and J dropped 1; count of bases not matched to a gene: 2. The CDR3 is CASSLGLSYNEQFF. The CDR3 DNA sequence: TGTGCCAGCAGCCTGGGACTATCCTACAATGAGCAGTTCTTC. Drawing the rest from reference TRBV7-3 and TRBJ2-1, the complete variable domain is GAGVSQTPSNKVTEKGKYVELRCDPISGHTALYWYRQSLGQGPEFLIYFQGTGAADDSGLPNDRFFAVRPEGSVSTLKIQRTERGDSAVYLCASSLGLSYNEQFFGPGTRLTVL.

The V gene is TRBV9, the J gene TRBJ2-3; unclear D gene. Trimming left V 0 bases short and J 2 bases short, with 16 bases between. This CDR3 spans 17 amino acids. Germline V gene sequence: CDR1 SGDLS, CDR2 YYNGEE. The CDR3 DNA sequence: TGTGCCAGCAGCGTAGAGCAAACCTCCACTACCACAGATACGCAGTATTTT. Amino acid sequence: CASSVEQTSTTTDTQYF.

The CDR3 loop reads CASSLQGGSFSRNSPLHF. DNA of the CDR3: TGTGCCAGCAGTCTACAGGGGGGGTCTTTTTCGCGGAATTCACCCCTCCACTTT. This chain connects TRBV6-6 to TRBJ1-6, with 8 nucleotides matching TRBD1. This CDR3 contains 18 residues. V was pared by 5 bases and J by 7 bases, with 16 bases of the junction left unmatched. Germline CDR1 is MNHNY and CDR2 is SVGAGI (reference sequence).